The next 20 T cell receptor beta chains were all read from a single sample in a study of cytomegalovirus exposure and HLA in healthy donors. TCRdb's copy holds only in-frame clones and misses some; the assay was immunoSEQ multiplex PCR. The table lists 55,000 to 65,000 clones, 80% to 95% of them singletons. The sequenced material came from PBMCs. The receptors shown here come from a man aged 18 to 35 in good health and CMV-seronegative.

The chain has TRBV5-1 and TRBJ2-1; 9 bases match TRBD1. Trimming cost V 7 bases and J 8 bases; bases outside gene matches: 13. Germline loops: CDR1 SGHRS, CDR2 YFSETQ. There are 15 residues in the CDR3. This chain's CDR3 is CASWLTQGAGDEQFF. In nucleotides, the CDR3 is TGCGCCAGCTGGCTAACACAGGGGGCCGGGGATGAGCAGTTCTTC.

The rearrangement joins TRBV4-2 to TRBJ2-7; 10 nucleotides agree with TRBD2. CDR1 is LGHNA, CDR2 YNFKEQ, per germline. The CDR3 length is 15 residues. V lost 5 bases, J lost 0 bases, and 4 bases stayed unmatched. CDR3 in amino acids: CASSDSGRSSYEQYF. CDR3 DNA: TGTGCCAGCAGCGATAGCGGGAGGAGCTCCTACGAGCAGTACTTC.

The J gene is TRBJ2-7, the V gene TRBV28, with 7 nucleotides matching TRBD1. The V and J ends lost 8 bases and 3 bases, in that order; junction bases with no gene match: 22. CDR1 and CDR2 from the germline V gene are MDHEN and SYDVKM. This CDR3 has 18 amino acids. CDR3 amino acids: CASRRGIGGQYRDYEQYF. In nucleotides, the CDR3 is TGTGCCAGCCGGCGCGGTATTGGGGGACAGTACCGCGACTACGAGCAGTACTTC.

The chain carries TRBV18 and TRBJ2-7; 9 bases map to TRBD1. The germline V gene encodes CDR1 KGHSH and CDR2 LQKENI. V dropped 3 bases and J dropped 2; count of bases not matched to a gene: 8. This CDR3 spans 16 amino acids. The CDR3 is CASSPRDRVGAYEQYF. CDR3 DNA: TGTGCCAGCTCACCCCGGGACAGGGTTGGGGCCTACGAGCAGTACTTC.

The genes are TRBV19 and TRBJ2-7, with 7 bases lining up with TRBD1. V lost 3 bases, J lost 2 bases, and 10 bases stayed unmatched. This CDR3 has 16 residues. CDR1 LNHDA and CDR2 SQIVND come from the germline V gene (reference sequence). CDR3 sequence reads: CASSIRLTGLTYEQYF. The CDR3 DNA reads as TGTGCCAGTAGTATCCGCCTGACAGGGTTAACCTACGAGCAGTACTTC.

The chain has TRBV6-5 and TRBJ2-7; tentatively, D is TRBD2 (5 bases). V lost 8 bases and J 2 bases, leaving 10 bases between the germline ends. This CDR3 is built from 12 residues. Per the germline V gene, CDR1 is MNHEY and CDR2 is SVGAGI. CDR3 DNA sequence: TGTGCCAGCGCGGGTAGTACCTACGAGCAGTACTTC. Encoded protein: CASAGSTYEQYF.

CDR3 protein: CASRSSGRASEELFF. Written as DNA, the CDR3 is TGTGCCAGCAGGAGTAGCGGGAGGGCATCGGAGGAGCTGTTTTTT. The rearrangement joins TRBV6-5 to TRBJ2-2, with 11 bases identical to TRBD2. The CDR3 is 15 amino acids. The V and J ends lost 6 bases and 10 bases, in that order; junction bases with no gene match: 10. CDR1 is MNHEY, CDR2 SVGAGI, per germline.

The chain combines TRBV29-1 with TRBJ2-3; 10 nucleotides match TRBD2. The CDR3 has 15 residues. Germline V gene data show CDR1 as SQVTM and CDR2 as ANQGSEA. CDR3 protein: CSSSPSGGTKDTQYF. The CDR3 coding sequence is TGCAGTTCCTCCCCTAGCGGGGGTACGAAAGATACGCAGTATTTT.

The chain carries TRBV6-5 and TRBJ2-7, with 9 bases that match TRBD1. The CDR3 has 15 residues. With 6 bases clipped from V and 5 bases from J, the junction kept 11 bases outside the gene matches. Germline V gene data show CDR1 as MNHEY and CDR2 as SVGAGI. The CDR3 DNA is TGTGCCAGCAGAAGAAACCGGGACAGGGCCAACGAGCAGTACTTC. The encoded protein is CASRRNRDRANEQYF.

The CDR3 spells CASSFRDRGTDTQYF. The CDR3 DNA reads TGCGCCAGCAGCTTCCGGGATCGCGGGACAGATACGCAGTATTTT. The V call is TRBV5-1, the J call TRBJ2-3; tentatively, D is TRBD2 (5 bases). The V end lost 2 bases, the J end lost 3 bases, and 13 bases lay between the germline ends. CDR3 length: 15 residues. CDR1 SGHRS and CDR2 YFSETQ come from the germline V gene.

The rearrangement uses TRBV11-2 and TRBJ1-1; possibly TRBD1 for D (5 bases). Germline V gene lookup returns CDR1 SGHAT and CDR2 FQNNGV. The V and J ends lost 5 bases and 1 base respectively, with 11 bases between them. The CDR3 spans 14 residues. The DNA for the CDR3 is TGTGCCAGCAGCCCCGGGGGTAAGAACACTGAAGCTTTCTTT. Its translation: CASSPGGKNTEAFF.

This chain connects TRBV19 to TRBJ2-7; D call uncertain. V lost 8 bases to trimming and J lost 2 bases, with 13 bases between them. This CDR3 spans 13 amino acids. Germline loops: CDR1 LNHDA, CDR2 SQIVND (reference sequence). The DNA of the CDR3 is TGTGCCAGTCGAGCGAACACCGCCTACGAGCAGTACTTC. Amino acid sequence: CASRANTAYEQYF.

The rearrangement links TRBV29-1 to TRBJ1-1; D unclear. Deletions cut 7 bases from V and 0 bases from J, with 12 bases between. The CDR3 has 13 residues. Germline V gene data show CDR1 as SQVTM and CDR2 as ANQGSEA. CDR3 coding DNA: TGCAGCGGATCACAGAGATTGAACACTGAAGCTTTCTTT. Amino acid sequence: CSGSQRLNTEAFF.

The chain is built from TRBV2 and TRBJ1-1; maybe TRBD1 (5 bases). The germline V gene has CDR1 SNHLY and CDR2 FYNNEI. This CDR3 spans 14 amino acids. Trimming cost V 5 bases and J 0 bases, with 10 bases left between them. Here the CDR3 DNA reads TGTGCCAGCAGTTCGCAGGGCCTGAACACTGAAGCTTTCTTT. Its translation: CASSSQGLNTEAFF.

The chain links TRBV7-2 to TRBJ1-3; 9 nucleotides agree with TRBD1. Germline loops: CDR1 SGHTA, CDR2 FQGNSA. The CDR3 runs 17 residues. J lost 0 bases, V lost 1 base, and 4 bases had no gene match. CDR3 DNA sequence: TGTGCCAGCAGCTTAGTAGGGACAGGGACCTCTGGAAACACCATATATTTT. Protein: CASSLVGTGTSGNTIYF.

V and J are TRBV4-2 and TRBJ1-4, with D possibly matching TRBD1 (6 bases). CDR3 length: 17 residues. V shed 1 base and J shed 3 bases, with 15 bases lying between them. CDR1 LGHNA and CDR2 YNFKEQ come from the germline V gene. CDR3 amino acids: CASSQGTARQANEKLFF. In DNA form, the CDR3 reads TGTGCCAGCAGCCAAGGGACAGCCCGGCAGGCTAATGAAAAACTGTTTTTT.

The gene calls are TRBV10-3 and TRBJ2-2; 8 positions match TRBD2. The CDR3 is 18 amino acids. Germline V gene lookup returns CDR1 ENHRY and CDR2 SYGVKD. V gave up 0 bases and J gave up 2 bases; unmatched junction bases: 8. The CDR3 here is CAISESWNGRANTGELFF. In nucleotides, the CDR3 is TGTGCCATCAGTGAGTCGTGGAACGGGAGGGCAAACACCGGGGAGCTGTTTTTT.

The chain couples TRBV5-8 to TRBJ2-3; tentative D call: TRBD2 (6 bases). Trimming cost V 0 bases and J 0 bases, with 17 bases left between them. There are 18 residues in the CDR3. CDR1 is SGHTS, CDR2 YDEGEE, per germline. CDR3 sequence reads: CASSLALAADSSTDTQYF. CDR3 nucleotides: TGTGCCAGCAGCTTGGCCTTAGCGGCGGACTCTAGCACAGATACGCAGTATTTT.

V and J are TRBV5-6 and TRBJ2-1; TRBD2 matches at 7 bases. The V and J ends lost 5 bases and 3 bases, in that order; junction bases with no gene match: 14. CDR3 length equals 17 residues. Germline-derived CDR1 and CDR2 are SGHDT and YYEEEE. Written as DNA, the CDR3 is TGTGCCAGCAGGATTTCTAGCGGCGAGGGCCTCTACAATGAGCAGTTCTTC. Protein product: CASRISSGEGLYNEQFF.

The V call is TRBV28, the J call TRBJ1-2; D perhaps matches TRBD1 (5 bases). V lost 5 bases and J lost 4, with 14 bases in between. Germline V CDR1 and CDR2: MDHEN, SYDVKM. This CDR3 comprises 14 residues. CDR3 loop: CASSPSTEIYGYTF. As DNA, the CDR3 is TGTGCCAGCAGTCCGTCGACAGAGATCTATGGCTACACCTTC.